A selection of T cell receptor beta chains follows, all from one sample in a study of T cell repertoires in cytomegalovirus infection. These receptors are not linked to any known antigen. TCRdb ran MiXCR on the reads and lists one entry per CDR3 protein. The table has tens of thousands of distinct CDR3 sequences, more than 40% seen once. The specimen was CD8+ T cells from cultured PBMCs, collected from culture after CMV antigen stimulation. These receptors were taken from a human donor in good health (CMV status not recorded). Some clones in this sample may be carry-over from other donors' samples. CDR3s include the opening cysteine and the closing phenylalanine or tryptophan.

v_gene	len	j_gene	CDR3aa
TRBV10-1	14	TRBJ1-1	CASSGPDKNTEAFF
TRBV11-2	14	TRBJ2-7	CASSLEVGLYEQYF
TRBV2	14	TRBJ2-1	CASSASQGLDEQFF
TRBV28	15	TRBJ2-5	CASSPLGQGGETQYF
TRBV7-8	17	TRBJ2-1	CASSLGSGVAGVNEQFF
TRBV27	16	TRBJ2-3	CASSLSTGPPADTQYF
TRBV28	17	TRBJ2-4	CASRPFSGRRDKNIQYF
TRBV7-9	12	TRBJ2-5	CASSLVSETQYF
TRBV7-3	14	TRBJ2-3	CASSFEGVTDTQYF
TRBV7-2	16	TRBJ2-3	CASSLRLEASTDTQYF
TRBV5-4	15	TRBJ2-1	CASSFPQGLYNEQFF
TRBV15	14	TRBJ2-5	CATSSRDGEETQYF
TRBV15	12	TRBJ2-7	CATSRTGYEQYF
TRBV18	16	TRBJ1-1	CASSPPKEGSNTEAFF
TRBV7-6	15	TRBJ2-5	CASSFRGGPRETQYF
TRBV7-6	15	TRBJ2-2	CASTLEGGDTGELFF
TRBV11-2	16	TRBJ1-1	CASSLWTLNMNTEAFF
TRBV6-5	17	TRBJ2-2	CASSYGLAGVDTGELFF
TRBV9	15	TRBJ2-3	CASSVEGPSADTQYF
TRBV4-1	14	TRBJ1-2	CASSQERGFDGYTF
TRBV7-9	16	TRBJ2-1	CASINPGTANYNEQFF
TRBV6-1	17	TRBJ2-3	CASSEALRGVATDTQYF
TRBV7-9	12	TRBJ2-7	CASSLWGGEQYF
TRBV6-5	15	TRBJ2-3	CASSAEDTSTDTQYF
TRBV11-1	15	TRBJ2-7	CASSARDLPGYEQYF
TRBV27	16	TRBJ2-3	CASSLLGTGPTDTQYF
TRBV4-1	18	TRBJ2-1	CASSQSLLTGSSYNEQFF
TRBV7-8	15	TRBJ1-2	CASSPTGGQGHGYTF
TRBV6-5	14	TRBJ2-7	CASSYMAGAYEQYF
TRBV11-2	13	TRBJ1-1	CASSLDSRPEAFF
TRBV7-8	16	TRBJ2-5	CASSWRGGGAPETQYF
TRBV7-6	17	TRBJ2-5	CASSSTITSGPSTTQYF
TRBV7-9	12	TRBJ1-2	CASSLEREGYTF
TRBV7-3	17	TRBJ2-1	CASSQPRREGSYNEQFF
TRBV11-2	17	TRBJ2-3	CASSSPDRGVLTDTQYF
TRBV4-2	14	TRBJ2-7	CASSQDGAGGEQYF
TRBV6-1	15	TRBJ2-7	CASRGRDRGLDEQYF
TRBV6-2/TRBV6-3	15	TRBJ2-7	CASSTLAGSSYEQYF
TRBV7-8	14	TRBJ1-2	CASSAQGIDYGYTF
TRBV20-1	18	TRBJ2-1	CSARDRVWGTSGYNEQFF
TRBV9	12	TRBJ2-1	CASSPTGGEQFF
TRBV20-1	15	TRBJ2-1	CSAERTEPAYNEQFF
TRBV7-6	18	TRBJ2-1	CASSSFRGGIATHNEQFF
TRBV12-3/TRBV12-4	15	TRBJ2-7	CASRSSGQGTHEQYF
TRBV20-1	12	TRBJ1-2	CSASDRDYGYTF
TRBV7-3	13	TRBJ1-1	CASSLGLDTEAFF
TRBV7-4	14	TRBJ2-7	CASSLSGDIYEQYF
TRBV2	16	TRBJ1-3	CASSTEIVGSGNTIYF
TRBV2	12	TRBJ2-5	CAIPGSRETQYF
TRBV7-9	14	TRBJ2-1	CASSGSGRADEQFF
TRBV2	12	TRBJ2-7	CASNYDRDEQYF
TRBV15	15	TRBJ1-1	CATSRERPWGTEAFF
TRBV6-1	15	TRBJ1-2	CASSLPGVGWDGYTF
TRBV12-3/TRBV12-4	13	TRBJ2-1	CASSSGRYNEQFF
TRBV4-1	15	TRBJ2-1	CASSQGTGGYNEQFF
TRBV9	15	TRBJ1-5	CASSRTGSGAQPQHF